This T cell receptor beta chain appears in the sequencing data of a study of blood T cell repertoires in COVID-19. Study overall: COVID-19 samples from acute and convalescent phases originated in the United States, Italy and Spain. T cells, B-cell-depleted T cells, or PBMCs supplied cDNA or gDNA.

Original processing notes: Cell counts per sample came from amplifying reference gene primers. Produced via immunoSEQ multiplex PCR; TCRdb's table is partial and in-frame only. That table gives V, J and clone size, and the DNA gave D and trimming. Of 70,000 or so clones in the sample, more than 80% were seen once. In germline, CDR1 is SNHLY, CDR2 FYNNEI. The CDR3 has 17 amino acids. The trim removed 2 bases at V and 4 bases at J, leaving 8 bases unmatched. The chain uses TRBV2 and TRBJ2-5; the match to TRBD2 covers 12 bases. Material for sequencing was peripheral blood. The source of this sequence is a woman of 80 years or more with active or convalescent COVID-19. CDR3 in amino acids: CASSETSGGRGGETQYF. The CDR3 nucleotides read TGTGCCAGCAGTGAAACTAGCGGGGGGAGAGGGGGAGAGACCCAGTACTTC.